One and the same sample provided the 19 T cell receptor beta chains below, sequenced in a study of identical twins. A single record per CDR3 protein comes from TCRdb applying MiXCR to the 5' RACE reads. The sample lists 450,000 or so distinct CDR3 sequences; 11% to 15% were seen once. This sample was also put to use in a study of yellow fever vaccine responses in identical twins.

Sample: CD4+ T cells sorted from blood. These receptors originate from a woman aged 18-29 years in good health.

There are a few counts of this clonotype. The rearrangement uses TRBV3-1 and TRBJ2-5, with 7 bases fitting TRBD1. The CDR3 spans 14 residues. V trimming: 3 bases; J trimming: 2 bases; junction bases outside the gene matches: 3. Germline V gives CDR1 LGHDT, CDR2 YNNKEL (reference sequence). The CDR3 reads CASSQPGQQETQYF. Written as DNA, the CDR3 is TGTGCCAGCAGCCAGCCGGGACAGCAAGAGACCCAGTACTTC.

In nucleotides, the CDR3 is TGCGCCAGCAGCTTGGTTAGCGGCTCTGGGGATGAGCAGTTCTTC. It encodes CASSLVSGSGDEQFF. The chain carries TRBV5-1 and TRBJ2-1, with D perhaps matching TRBD2 (6 bases). Germline-derived CDR1 and CDR2 are SGHRS and YFSETQ. The CDR3 loop spans 15 amino acids. V lost 0 bases and J 8 bases, leaving 15 bases between the germline ends.

The rearrangement uses TRBV4-1 and TRBJ2-5; perhaps TRBD1 as D (6 bases). V lost 0 bases and J lost 4, with 12 bases in between. CDR3 length: 15 amino acids. The germline gives CDR1 MGHRA, CDR2 YSYEKL. The CDR3 DNA sequence: TGCGCCAGCAGCCAAGATCGTGCAGGGGTAGAGACCCAGTACTTC. Translation: CASSQDRAGVETQYF.

This clonotype was detected ten times or more. This chain connects TRBV11-2 to TRBJ1-6; D is unresolved. Germline V lookup: CDR1 SGHAT, CDR2 FQNNGV. The CDR3 extends over 19 amino acids. V dropped 6 bases and J dropped 6 bases, with 27 bases sitting between them. CDR3 sequence reads: CASSPGRTTGRFFNSPLHF. The CDR3, as DNA: TGTGCCAGCAGTCCCGGACGGACCACTGGGAGATTTTTTAATTCACCCCTCCACTTT.

The sample holds a few counts of this clonotype. The DNA of the CDR3 is TGTGCCAGCAGCTTAGAACGTGTCGATGAGCAGTTCTTC. This gives the protein CASSLERVDEQFF. The V and J genes are TRBV7-2 and TRBJ2-1; D is unresolved. This CDR3 region has 13 residues. Per germline, CDR1 SGHTA and CDR2 FQGNSA. Trimming left V 1 base short and J 8 bases short, with 9 bases between.

This clonotype has just a few counts. The CDR3 region has the DNA TGTGCCAGCAGCGCAGGACTGAAAGAGACCCAGTACTTC. Amino acids: CASSAGLKETQYF. This sequence joins TRBV9 and TRBJ2-5; a possible D gene is TRBD2 (5 bases). The length of the CDR3 is 13 residues. Germline V gene data show CDR1 as SGDLS and CDR2 as YYNGEE. V was trimmed by 3 bases and J by 3 bases, leaving 9 bases between them.

V usage is TRBV20-1 and J usage is TRBJ2-3, with 10 bases that match TRBD1. Germline loops: CDR1 DFQATT, CDR2 SNEGSKA (reference sequence). This CDR3 has 14 residues. The J segment lost 4 bases and the V segment lost 6 bases, leaving 7 bases of the junction unmatched. For the CDR3, the DNA is TGCAGTGCCCCTGACAGGGGGCGGGCAGATACGCAGTATTTT. Protein: CSAPDRGRADTQYF.

Only a few counts were recorded for this clonotype. J is TRBJ2-3 and V is TRBV7-8; D call uncertain. The CDR3 contains 17 residues. In germline, CDR1 is SGHVS, CDR2 FQNEAQ. V was shortened by 0 bases and J by 1 base, with 14 bases between the two germline ends. CDR3 sequence (DNA): TGTGCCAGCAGCTTAGCCTCCAACCCCTGGGGCACAGATACGCAGTATTTT. This sequence encodes CASSLASNPWGTDTQYF.

The chain couples TRBV2 to TRBJ1-5; TRBD1 is a possible D gene (5 bases). The CDR3 is 11 amino acids. The V gene's germline CDR1 is SNHLY and CDR2 FYNNEI. Trimming pared 8 bases from V and 9 bases from J, leaving 11 bases between. For the CDR3, the DNA is TGTGCCAGCGGGGGGAGGCGGCCCCAGCATTTT. This gives the protein CASGGRRPQHF. The full variable domain, completed using reference TRBV2 and TRBJ1-5, is EPEVTQTPSHQVTQMGQEVILRCVPISNHLYFYWYRQILGQKVEFLVSFYNNEISEKSEIFDDQFSVERPDGSNFTLKIRSTKLEDSAMYFCASGGRRPQHFGDGTRLSIL.

This clonotype was detected a few times. V gene TRBV11-3 combines with J gene TRBJ2-2, with 7 bases matching TRBD1. This CDR3 comprises 14 residues. The V segment lost 5 bases and the J segment 4 bases; nucleotides outside the gene matches: 4. In germline, CDR1 is SGHNT, CDR2 YENEEA. This CDR3 reads CASSPGTATGELFF. CDR3 coding DNA: TGTGCCAGCAGCCCAGGGACAGCCACCGGGGAGCTGTTTTTT.

This clonotype was found a few times. The chain employs TRBV10-3 and TRBJ2-1; 9 nucleotides match TRBD1. V lost 4 bases and J lost 7; bases outside the gene matches: 17. Germline values: CDR1 ENHRY, CDR2 SYGVKD. This CDR3 comprises 18 residues. In DNA, the CDR3 is TGTGCCATCAGTGGGTCCGGGACAGGGCCCCCGTGGGGGAATGAGCAGTTCTTC. This gives the protein CAISGSGTGPPWGNEQFF.

This clonotype was seen at least ten times. The V call is TRBV20-1, the J call TRBJ2-3; perhaps TRBD2 as D (6 bases). V shed 5 bases and J shed 5 bases, with 14 bases lying between them. CDR3 length: 13 amino acids. The germline V gene has CDR1 DFQATT and CDR2 SNEGSKA (reference sequence). CDR3 DNA: TGCAGTGCTGGCCATTCAGCGGGAGATACGCAGTATTTT. Translated, it gives CSAGHSAGDTQYF.

This clonotype was counted between two and nine times. The rearrangement joins TRBV20-1 to TRBJ2-4, with a tentative D call TRBD1 (6 bases). CDR1 and CDR2 from the germline V gene are DFQATT and SNEGSKA (reference sequence). The CDR3 sequence is 15 residues long. The V end was cut by 8 bases, the J end by 0 bases, with 17 bases between. CDR3 coding DNA: TGCAGTCCCATTAGTCCAGGGGAAGCCAAAAACATTCAGTACTTC. It encodes CSPISPGEAKNIQYF.

The CDR3 region is CASSLVGTGPQETQYF. The CDR3 DNA follows: TGCGCCAGCAGCTTGGTCGGGACAGGGCCCCAAGAGACCCAGTACTTC. V and J are TRBV5-1 and TRBJ2-5; the match to TRBD1 covers 9 bases. J was trimmed by 1 base and V by 0 bases; bases with no gene match: 4. CDR1 SGHRS and CDR2 YFSETQ come from the germline V gene. There are 16 residues in the CDR3.

This clonotype was counted between two and nine times. The J gene is TRBJ2-3, the V gene TRBV12-3 or TRBV12-4, with 7 bases lining up with TRBD2. The CDR3 spans 17 residues. The V gene end was trimmed by 10 bases and the J gene end by 1 base; junction bases not matched to a gene: 17. The CDR3 nucleotides are TGTGCCACCCCCTCCTTGGCGGGAGCCGGGGGCACAGATACGCAGTATTTT. It translates to CATPSLAGAGGTDTQYF.

There are a few counts of this clonotype. J is TRBJ2-5 and V is TRBV20-1, with D possibly being TRBD1 or TRBD2 (5 bases each). The CDR3 loop spans 15 amino acids. CDR1 is DFQATT and CDR2 is SNEGSKA in the germline V gene (reference sequence). Trimming cost V 6 bases and J 5 bases, with 22 bases left between them. In nucleotides, the CDR3 is TGCAGTGCCCCGGGGCGACGGACCCTTAGCGAGACCCAGTACTTC. This translates into CSAPGRRTLSETQYF.

This clonotype was counted a few times. The rearrangement uses TRBV5-1 and TRBJ2-1; TRBD2 might be the D (5 bases). Trimming removed 3 bases from V and 8 bases from J, with 21 bases in between. The CDR3 has 16 amino acids. Germline assignment: CDR1 SGHRS and CDR2 YFSETQ. The CDR3 protein is CASSSPSGGPGDEQFF. The CDR3 nucleotides read TGCGCCAGCAGCTCTCCCTCCGGCGGCCCCGGGGATGAGCAGTTCTTC. The whole variable domain, remainder taken from reference TRBV5-1 and TRBJ2-1, is KAGVTQTPRYLIKTRGQQVTLSCSPISGHRSVSWYQQTPGQGLQFLFEYFSETQRNKGNFPGRFSGRQFSNSRSEMNVSTLELGDSALYLCASSSPSGGPGDEQFFGPGTRLTVL.

The J gene is TRBJ2-5, the V gene TRBV5-1, with unresolved D. Germline V lookup: CDR1 SGHRS, CDR2 YFSETQ. The CDR3 consists of 15 residues. V was trimmed by 1 base and J by 0 bases, leaving 10 bases between them. As DNA, the CDR3 is TGCGCCAGCAGCTTGATACAGTCATACCAAGAGACCCAGTACTTC. This gives the protein CASSLIQSYQETQYF. The full variable domain, with the rest looked up from reference TRBV5-1 and TRBJ2-5, is KAGVTQTPRYLIKTRGQQVTLSCSPISGHRSVSWYQQTPGQGLQFLFEYFSETQRNKGNFPGRFSGRQFSNSRSEMNVSTLELGDSALYLCASSLIQSYQETQYFGPGTRLLVL.

This clonotype was recorded a few times. The rearrangement uses TRBV20-1 and TRBJ2-5; unclear D gene. Germline V gives CDR1 DFQATT, CDR2 SNEGSKA (reference sequence). The CDR3 is made up of 13 amino acids. Trimming stripped 0 bases from V and 3 bases from J, with 8 bases between. Here the CDR3 reads CSAREVGKETQYF. CDR3 in DNA: TGCAGTGCTAGAGAAGTCGGAAAAGAGACCCAGTACTTC.